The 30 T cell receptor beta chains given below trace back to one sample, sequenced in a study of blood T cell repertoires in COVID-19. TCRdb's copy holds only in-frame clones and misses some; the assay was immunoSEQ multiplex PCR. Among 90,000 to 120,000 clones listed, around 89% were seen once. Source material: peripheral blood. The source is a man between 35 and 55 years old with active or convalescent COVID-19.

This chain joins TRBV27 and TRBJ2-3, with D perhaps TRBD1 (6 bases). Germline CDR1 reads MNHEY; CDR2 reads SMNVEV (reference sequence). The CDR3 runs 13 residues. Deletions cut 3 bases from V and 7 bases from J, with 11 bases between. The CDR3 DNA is TGTGCCAGCAGTTTCGCCAGGGGATATACGCAGTATTTT. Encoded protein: CASSFARGYTQYF.

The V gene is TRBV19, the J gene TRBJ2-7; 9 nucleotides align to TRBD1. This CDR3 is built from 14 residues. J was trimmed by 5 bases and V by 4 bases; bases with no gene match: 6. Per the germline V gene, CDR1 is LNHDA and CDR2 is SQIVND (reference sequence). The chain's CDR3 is CASSSGTGFNEQYF. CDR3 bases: TGTGCCAGTAGTAGTGGGACAGGGTTCAACGAGCAGTACTTC.

The CDR3 sequence: CASSSPQGHSNQPQHF. The CDR3 nucleotides read TGTGCCAGCAGTTCACCACAGGGGCATAGCAATCAGCCCCAGCATTTT. This sequence joins TRBV28 and TRBJ1-5; 7 nucleotides line up with TRBD1. V trimming: 4 bases; J trimming: 0 bases; junction bases outside the gene matches: 6. There are 16 residues in the CDR3. Germline CDR1 is MDHEN and CDR2 is SYDVKM.

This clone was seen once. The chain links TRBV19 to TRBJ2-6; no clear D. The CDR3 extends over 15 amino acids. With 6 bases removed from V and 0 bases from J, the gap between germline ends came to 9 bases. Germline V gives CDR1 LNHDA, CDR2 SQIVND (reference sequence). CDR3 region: CASRAGNSGANVLTF. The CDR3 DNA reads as TGTGCCAGTAGGGCAGGTAACTCTGGGGCCAACGTCCTGACTTTC. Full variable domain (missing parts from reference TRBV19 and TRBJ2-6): DGGITQSPKYLFRKEGQNVTLSCEQNLNHDAMYWYRQDPGQGLRLIYYSQIVNDFQKGDIAEGYSVSREKKESFPLTVTSAQKNPTAFYLCASRAGNSGANVLTFGAGSRLTVL.

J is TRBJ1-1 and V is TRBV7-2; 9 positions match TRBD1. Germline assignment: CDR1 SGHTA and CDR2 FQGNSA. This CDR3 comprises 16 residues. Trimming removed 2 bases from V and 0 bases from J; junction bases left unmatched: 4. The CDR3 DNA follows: TGTGCCAGCAGCTTACTTGGGACAGGGATGAACACTGAAGCTTTCTTT. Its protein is CASSLLGTGMNTEAFF.

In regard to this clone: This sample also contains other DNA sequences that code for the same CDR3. DNA for the CDR3: TGCGCCAGCAGCCAAGGTCTAGCGGGAGTTGGTGAGCAGTTCTTC. It translates to CASSQGLAGVGEQFF. The chain combines TRBV4-1 with TRBJ2-1; 10 bases are shared with TRBD2. The length of the CDR3 is 15 residues. The J segment lost 9 bases and the V segment lost 1 base, leaving 6 bases of the junction unmatched. Germline V gene data show CDR1 as MGHRA and CDR2 as YSYEKL.

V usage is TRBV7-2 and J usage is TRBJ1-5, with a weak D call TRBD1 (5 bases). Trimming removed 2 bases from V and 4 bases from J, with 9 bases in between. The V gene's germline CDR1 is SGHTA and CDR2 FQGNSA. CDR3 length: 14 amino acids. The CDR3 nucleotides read TGTGCCAGCAGCTTACAGGGAGGGAATCAGCCCCAGCATTTT. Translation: CASSLQGGNQPQHF.

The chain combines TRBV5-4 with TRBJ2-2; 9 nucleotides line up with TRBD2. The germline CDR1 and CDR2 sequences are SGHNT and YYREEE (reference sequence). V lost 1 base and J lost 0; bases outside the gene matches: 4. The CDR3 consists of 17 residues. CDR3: CASSLKTSGSNTGELFF. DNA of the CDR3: TGTGCCAGCAGCTTGAAGACTAGCGGATCGAACACCGGGGAGCTGTTTTTT.

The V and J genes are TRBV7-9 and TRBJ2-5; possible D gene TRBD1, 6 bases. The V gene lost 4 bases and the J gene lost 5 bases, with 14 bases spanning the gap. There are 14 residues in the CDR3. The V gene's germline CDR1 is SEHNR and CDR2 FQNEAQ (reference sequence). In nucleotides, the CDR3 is TGTGCCAGCAGCTCTCCCGAGGGGGAGGAGACCCAGTACTTC. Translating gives CASSSPEGEETQYF.

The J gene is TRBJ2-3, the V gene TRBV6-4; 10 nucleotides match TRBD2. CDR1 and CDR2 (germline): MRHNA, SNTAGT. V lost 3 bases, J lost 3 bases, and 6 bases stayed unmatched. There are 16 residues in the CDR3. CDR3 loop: CASSELAGTETDTQYF. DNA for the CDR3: TGTGCCAGCAGTGAACTAGCGGGAACAGAAACAGATACGCAGTATTTT.

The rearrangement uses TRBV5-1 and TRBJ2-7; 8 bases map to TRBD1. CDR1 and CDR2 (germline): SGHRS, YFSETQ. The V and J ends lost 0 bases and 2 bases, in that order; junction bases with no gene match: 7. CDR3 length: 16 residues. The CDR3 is CASSLATGGLAYEQYF. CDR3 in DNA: TGCGCCAGCAGCTTGGCCACAGGGGGTCTGGCCTACGAGCAGTACTTC.

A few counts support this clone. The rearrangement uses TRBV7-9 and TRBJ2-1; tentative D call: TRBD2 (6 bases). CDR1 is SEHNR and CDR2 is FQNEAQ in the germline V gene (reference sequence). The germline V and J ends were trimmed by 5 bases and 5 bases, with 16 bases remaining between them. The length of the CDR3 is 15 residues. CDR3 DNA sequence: TGTGCCAGCAGCCCCAGGGTAGCGGATAACAATGAGCAGTTCTTC. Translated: CASSPRVADNNEQFF.

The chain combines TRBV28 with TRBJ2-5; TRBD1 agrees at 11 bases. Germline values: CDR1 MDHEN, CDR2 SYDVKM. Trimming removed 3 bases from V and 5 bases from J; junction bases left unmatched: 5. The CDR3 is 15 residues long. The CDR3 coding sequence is TGTGCCAGCAGTTTTGGGACAGGGGGTCTGGAGACCCAGTACTTC. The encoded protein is CASSFGTGGLETQYF. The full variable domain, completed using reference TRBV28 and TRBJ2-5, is DVKVTQSSRYLVKRTGEKVFLECVQDMDHENMFWYRQDPGLGLRLIYFSYDVKMKEKGDIPEGYSVSREKKERFSLILESASTNQTSMYLCASSFGTGGLETQYFGPGTRLLVL.

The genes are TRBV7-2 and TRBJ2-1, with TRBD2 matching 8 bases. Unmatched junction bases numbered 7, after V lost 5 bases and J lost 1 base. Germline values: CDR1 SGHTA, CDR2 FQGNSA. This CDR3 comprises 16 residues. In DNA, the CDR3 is TGTGCCAGCAGCCCCGATATAGCGGGATCCTACAATGAGCAGTTCTTC. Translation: CASSPDIAGSYNEQFF.

The CDR3 loop reads CAISESSGGETQYF. The CDR3 DNA reads as TGTGCCATCAGTGAGTCGAGTGGGGGCGAGACCCAGTACTTC. V usage is TRBV10-3 and J usage is TRBJ2-5; D perhaps matches TRBD1 (6 bases). Germline loops: CDR1 ENHRY, CDR2 SYGVKD. V was shortened by 0 bases and J by 5 bases, with 10 bases between the two germline ends. This CDR3 contains 14 residues.

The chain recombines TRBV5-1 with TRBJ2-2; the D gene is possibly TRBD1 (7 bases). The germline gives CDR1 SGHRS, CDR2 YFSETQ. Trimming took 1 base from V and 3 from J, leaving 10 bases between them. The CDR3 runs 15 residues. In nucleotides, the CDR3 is TGCGCCAGCAGCTTGTTCAGGGGGGACACCGGGGAGCTGTTTTTT. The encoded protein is CASSLFRGDTGELFF.

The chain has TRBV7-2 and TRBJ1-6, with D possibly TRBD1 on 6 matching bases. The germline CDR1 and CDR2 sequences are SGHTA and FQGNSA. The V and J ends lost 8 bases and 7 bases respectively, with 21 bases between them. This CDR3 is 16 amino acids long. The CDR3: CASRPPSQGSNSPLHF. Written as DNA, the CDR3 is TGTGCCAGCCGACCCCCTTCACAGGGTTCGAATTCACCCCTCCACTTT.

The CDR3 DNA sequence: TGCGCCAGCAGCTTGGATGGTAGGGGAGGGGTCACTGAAGCTTTCTTT. This sequence encodes CASSLDGRGGVTEAFF. This chain connects TRBV5-1 to TRBJ1-1, with a possible D match to TRBD1 (5 bases). Germline CDR1 is SGHRS and CDR2 is YFSETQ. There are 16 residues in the CDR3. The V gene lost 0 bases and the J gene lost 4 bases, with 16 bases spanning the gap.

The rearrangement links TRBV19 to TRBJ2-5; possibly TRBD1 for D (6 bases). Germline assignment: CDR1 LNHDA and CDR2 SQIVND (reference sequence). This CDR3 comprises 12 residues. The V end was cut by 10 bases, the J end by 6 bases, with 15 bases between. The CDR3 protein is CATAQQGKTQYF. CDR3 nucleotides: TGTGCCACGGCGCAGCAGGGGAAGACCCAGTACTTC.

The CDR3 region is CASSLSAGNSPLHF. CDR3 bases: TGTGCCAGCAGCTTGAGCGCCGGAAATTCACCCCTCCACTTT. The rearrangement uses TRBV7-2 and TRBJ1-6; unclear D gene. Germline CDR1 and CDR2: SGHTA and FQGNSA. Trimming removed 3 bases from V and 7 bases from J, with 10 bases in between. The CDR3 extends over 14 amino acids.

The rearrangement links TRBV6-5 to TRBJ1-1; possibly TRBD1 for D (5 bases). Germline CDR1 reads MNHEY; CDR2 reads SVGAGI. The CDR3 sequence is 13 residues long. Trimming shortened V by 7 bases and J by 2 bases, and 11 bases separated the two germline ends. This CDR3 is CASTIRDNTEAFF. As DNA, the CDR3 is TGTGCCAGCACCATCAGGGATAACACTGAAGCTTTCTTT.

The CDR3: CASSPRQGAVGNTEAFF. The CDR3 DNA is TGCGCCAGCAGCCCCAGACAGGGGGCGGTTGGAAACACTGAAGCTTTCTTT. The chain is built from TRBV4-3 and TRBJ1-1, with TRBD1 identical over 10 bases. The CDR3 is made up of 17 amino acids. Looked up from germline, CDR1 is LGHNA and CDR2 is YSLEER. The trim removed 4 bases at V and 2 bases at J, leaving 10 bases unmatched.

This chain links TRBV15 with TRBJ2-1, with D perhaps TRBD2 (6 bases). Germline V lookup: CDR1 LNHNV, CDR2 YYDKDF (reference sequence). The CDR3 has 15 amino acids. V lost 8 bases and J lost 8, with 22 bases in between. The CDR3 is CATRLSGTPAHEQFF. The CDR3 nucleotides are TGTGCCACCCGCCTGTCGGGGACTCCGGCCCATGAGCAGTTCTTC. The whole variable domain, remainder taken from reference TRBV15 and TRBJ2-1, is DAMVIQNPRYQVTQFGKPVTLSCSQTLNHNVMYWYQQKSSQAPKLLFHYYDKDFNNEADTPDNFQSRRPNTSFCFLDIRSPGLGDTAMYLCATRLSGTPAHEQFFGPGTRLTVL.

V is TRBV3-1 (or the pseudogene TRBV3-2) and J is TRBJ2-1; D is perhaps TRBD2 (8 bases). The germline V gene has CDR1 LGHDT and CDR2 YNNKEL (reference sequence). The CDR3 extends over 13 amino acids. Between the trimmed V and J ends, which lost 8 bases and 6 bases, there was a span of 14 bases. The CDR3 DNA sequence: TGTGCCAGCCGACAGGGACTAGTCAATGAGCAGTTCTTC. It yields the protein CASRQGLVNEQFF.

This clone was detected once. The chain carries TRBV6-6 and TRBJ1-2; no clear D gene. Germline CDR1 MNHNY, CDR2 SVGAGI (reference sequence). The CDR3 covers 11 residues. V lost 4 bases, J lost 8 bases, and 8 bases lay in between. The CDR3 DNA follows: TGTGCCAGCAGTTTAGTACAGGGCTACACCTTC. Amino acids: CASSLVQGYTF.

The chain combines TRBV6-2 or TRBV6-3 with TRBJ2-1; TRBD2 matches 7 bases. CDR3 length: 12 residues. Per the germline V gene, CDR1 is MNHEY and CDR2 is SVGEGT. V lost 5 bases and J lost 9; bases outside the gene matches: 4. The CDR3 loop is CASSRLASEQFF. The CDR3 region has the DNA TGTGCCAGCAGTCGACTAGCAAGTGAGCAGTTCTTC.

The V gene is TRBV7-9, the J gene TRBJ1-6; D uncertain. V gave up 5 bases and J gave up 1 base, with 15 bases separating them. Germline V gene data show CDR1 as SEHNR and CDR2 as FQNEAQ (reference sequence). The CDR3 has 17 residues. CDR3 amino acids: CASSGGSKASYNSPLHF. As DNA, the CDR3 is TGTGCCAGCAGCGGCGGCAGCAAGGCGTCCTATAATTCACCCCTCCACTTT.

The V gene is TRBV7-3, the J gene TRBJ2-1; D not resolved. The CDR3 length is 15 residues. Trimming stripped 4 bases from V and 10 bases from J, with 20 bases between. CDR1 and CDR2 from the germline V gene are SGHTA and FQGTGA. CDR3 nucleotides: TGTGCCAGCAGCTCCGGGTCGGCTAGGAGTGGCGAGCAGTTCTTC. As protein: CASSSGSARSGEQFF.

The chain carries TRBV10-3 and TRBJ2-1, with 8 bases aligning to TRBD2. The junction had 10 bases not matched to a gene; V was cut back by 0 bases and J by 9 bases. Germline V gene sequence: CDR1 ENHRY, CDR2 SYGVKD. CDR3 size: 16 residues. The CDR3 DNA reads TGTGCCATCAGTGAGTCTATGGGACTAGTAAAAGGTGAGCAGTTCTTC. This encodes CAISESMGLVKGEQFF.

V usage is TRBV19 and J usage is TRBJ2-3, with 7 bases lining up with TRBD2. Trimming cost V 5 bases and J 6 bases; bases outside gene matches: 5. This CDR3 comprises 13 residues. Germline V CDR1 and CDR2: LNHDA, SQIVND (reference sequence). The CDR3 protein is CASSGGGSDTQYF. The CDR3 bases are TGTGCCAGTAGTGGGGGGGGGTCCGATACGCAGTATTTT.